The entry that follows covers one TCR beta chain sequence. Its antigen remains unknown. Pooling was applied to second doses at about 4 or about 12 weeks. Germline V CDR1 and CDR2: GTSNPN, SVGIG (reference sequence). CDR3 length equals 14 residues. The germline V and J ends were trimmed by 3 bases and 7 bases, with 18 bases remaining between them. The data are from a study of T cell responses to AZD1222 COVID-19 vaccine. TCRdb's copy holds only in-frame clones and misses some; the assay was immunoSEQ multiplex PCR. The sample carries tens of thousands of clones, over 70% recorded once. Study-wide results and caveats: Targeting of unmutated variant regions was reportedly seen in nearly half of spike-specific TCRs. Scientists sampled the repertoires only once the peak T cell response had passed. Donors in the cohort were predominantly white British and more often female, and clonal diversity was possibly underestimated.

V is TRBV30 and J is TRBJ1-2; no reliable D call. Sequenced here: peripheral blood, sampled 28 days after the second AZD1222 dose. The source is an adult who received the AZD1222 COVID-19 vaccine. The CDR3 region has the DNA TGTGCCTGGAGAGAAGGGTCCCTCTCTTTTGGCTACACCTTC. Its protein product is CAWREGSLSFGYTF.